This T cell receptor beta chain was recorded in a study of cytomegalovirus exposure and HLA in healthy donors. Study-level findings and limits: Later genetic work tied a missense DCLRE1C variant to beta-chain V and J trimming. Rare TCR sequences dominated, though some public TCRs recurred in many donors.

The PCR was carried out with 60 Vbeta primers and 13 Jbeta primers. Measured with immunoSEQ multiplex PCR; TCRdb has only the in-frame clones, and not every one. In the table there are 150,000 to 200,000 clones, 65% to 85% of which are singletons. This clone showed up just a few times. As yet, its antigen is unknown. One end of the junction is discordant with germline, which a read error may explain. Sequencing was done on a sample of PBMCs. This receptor was taken from a male donor in good health and CMV-seronegative.

The CDR3 region has the DNA TGTGCCAGCAGCGTAGGGATTCGCGGTAGCCACGTGAACTTC. Translation gives CASSVGIRGSHVNF. The chain has TRBV9 and TRBJ2-7, with no clear D. Germline V gene lookup returns CDR1 SGDLS and CDR2 YYNGEE. The CDR3 runs to 14 residues. The variable domain in full, with the rest retrieved from reference TRBV9 and TRBJ2-7, is DSGVTQTPKHLITATGQRVTLRCSPRSGDLSVYWYQQSLDQGLQFLIQYYNGEERAKGNILERFSAQQFPDLHSELNLSSLELGDSALYFCASSVGIRGSHVNFGPGTRLTVT.